These 29 T cell receptor beta chains were all obtained from the same sample, sequenced in a study of CD8+CD57+ T cells in acquired aplastic anemia. All patients picked for sequencing had shown, by flow cytometry, an expansion of CD8+CD57+ cells. TCR beta VDJ and CDR3 were profiled, and genomic DNA was the template. Via MiXCR, TCRdb re-called the reads, giving one row per CDR3 protein. The sample shows roughly 500,000 distinct CDR3 sequences, roughly 34% of them seen only once. The sample comprised sorted CD4+, CD8+, or CD8+CD57+ T cells (not recorded which) from PBMCs. The receptors were gathered from a human donor with aplastic anemia.

This clonotype was counted many times. The chain joins TRBV25-1 to TRBJ1-4; unclear D gene. This CDR3 spans 14 amino acids. CDR1 and CDR2 (germline): MGHDK, SYGVNS. V lost 7 bases, J lost 8 bases, and 17 bases lay in between. The CDR3 loop reads CASTPIYLEEKLFF. CDR3 bases: TGTGCCAGCACCCCAATATACCTCGAGGAAAAACTGTTTTTT. Full variable domain (rest looked up from reference TRBV25-1 and TRBJ1-4): EADIYQTPRYLVIGTGKKITLECSQTMGHDKMYWYQQDPGMELHLIHYSYGVNSTEKGDLSSESTVSRIRTEHFPLTLESARPSHTSQYLCASTPIYLEEKLFFGSGTQLSVL.

The J gene is TRBJ2-6, the V gene TRBV25-1; a weak D match, TRBD1 (5 bases). The CDR3 spans 16 residues. V was cut by 8 bases and J by 4 bases, with 18 bases left in between. Germline CDR1 MGHDK, CDR2 SYGVNS. Here the CDR3 reads CASRGKGVTGANVLTF. The CDR3 DNA sequence: TGTGCCAGCCGTGGGAAAGGGGTCACCGGGGCCAACGTCCTGACTTTC.

V and J are TRBV9 and TRBJ1-4; D is uncertain. The germline V gene has CDR1 SGDLS and CDR2 YYNGEE. Trimming left V 2 bases short and J 8 bases short, with 13 bases between. The CDR3 has 14 amino acids. CDR3 DNA: TGTGCCAGCAGCGTCGGTCCGGGGTCGGAAAAACTGTTTTTT. It specifies CASSVGPGSEKLFF.

This clonotype has ten or more counts. This chain connects TRBV6-1 to TRBJ1-2, with D hard to call. The CDR3 sequence is 15 residues long. V was clipped by 5 bases and J by 10 bases, with 23 bases between them. CDR1 and CDR2 from the germline V gene are MNHNS and SASEGT. CDR3 protein: CASSPIEDGAFDYTF. The DNA of the CDR3 is TGTGCCAGCAGTCCAATCGAGGACGGAGCGTTTGACTACACCTTC.

Many counts were recorded for this clonotype. V and J are TRBV20-1 and TRBJ1-5; D uncertain. The CDR3 sequence is 12 residues long. V gave up 6 bases and J gave up 0 bases, with 6 bases separating them. Germline assignment: CDR1 DFQATT and CDR2 SNEGSKA (reference sequence). The CDR3 region is CSARRSNQPQHF. The CDR3 DNA is TGCAGTGCGCGACGTAGCAATCAGCCCCAGCATTTT.

This clonotype was recorded at least ten times. The V gene is TRBV10-3, the J gene TRBJ2-1; no reliable D call. Germline V gene sequence: CDR1 ENHRY, CDR2 SYGVKD. V was shortened by 6 bases and J by 5 bases, with 8 bases between the two germline ends. The CDR3 totals 12 residues. CDR3 DNA sequence: TGTGCCATCAGAGGTCAGAACAATGAGCAGTTCTTC. As protein: CAIRGQNNEQFF.

This clonotype was recorded at least ten times. The chain uses TRBV7-8 and TRBJ1-1, with unresolved D. Trimming left V 0 bases short and J 1 base short, with 6 bases between. This CDR3 is built from 14 residues. Germline V gene lookup returns CDR1 SGHVS and CDR2 FQNEAQ. The DNA of the CDR3 is TGTGCCAGCAGCTTAGCGGGCAAGAACACTGAAGCTTTCTTT. Protein: CASSLAGKNTEAFF. The variable domain in full, completed from reference TRBV7-8 and TRBJ1-1, reads GAGVSQSPRYKVAKRGQDVALRCDPISGHVSLFWYQQALGQGPEFLTYFQNEAQLDKSGLPSDRFFAERPEGSVSTLKIQRTQQEDSAVYLCASSLAGKNTEAFFGQGTRLTVV.

A note on this clonotype: This may be a read error, as it is one base from a much larger clone. The chain has TRBV15 and TRBJ1-1, with D unresolved. CDR1 LNHNV and CDR2 YYDKDF come from the germline V gene (reference sequence). CDR3 size: 14 residues. Trimming pared 5 bases from V and 7 bases from J, leaving 17 bases between. CDR3 amino acids: CATSPRPNFLEAFF. The CDR3 DNA follows: TGTGCCACCAGCCCCCGTCCGAATTTCCTTGAAGCTTTCTTT.

The chain recombines TRBV12-3 or TRBV12-4 with TRBJ1-6; D is uncertain. V dropped 5 bases and J dropped 7 bases, with 18 bases sitting between them. The CDR3 is 16 amino acids. For the CDR3, the DNA is TGTGCCAGCAGTCGCCAAAAGAGTTTCGGGAATTCACCCCTCCACTTT. This translates into CASSRQKSFGNSPLHF.

This clonotype was counted only a few times. The chain recombines TRBV14 with TRBJ2-3, with D possibly being TRBD2 (6 bases). This CDR3 is built from 14 residues. The germline CDR1 and CDR2 sequences are SGHDN and FVKESK. Trimming left V 2 bases short and J 4 bases short, with 10 bases between. The CDR3 spells CASSQWTGADTQYF. CDR3 nucleotide sequence: TGTGCCAGCAGCCAATGGACGGGGGCAGATACGCAGTATTTT.

The chain is built from TRBV5-4 and TRBJ2-5; 12 positions match TRBD2. Germline V gives CDR1 SGHNT, CDR2 YYREEE (reference sequence). V lost 4 bases, J lost 5 bases, and 9 bases stayed unmatched. The CDR3 loop spans 16 amino acids. The CDR3 region is CASSAGLAGLWETQYF. DNA of the CDR3: TGTGCCAGCAGCGCAGGACTAGCGGGGCTGTGGGAGACCCAGTACTTC. Using reference TRBV5-4 and TRBJ2-5 for the parts outside the CDR3, the full variable domain is ETGVTQSPTHLIKTRGQQVTLRCSSQSGHNTVSWYQQALGQGPQFIFQYYREEENGRGNFPPRFSGLQFPNYSSELNVNALELDDSALYLCASSAGLAGLWETQYFGPGTRLLVL.

This clonotype appeared many times. V is TRBV19 and J is TRBJ2-2; D is unclear. Looked up from germline, CDR1 is LNHDA and CDR2 is SQIVND (reference sequence). The CDR3 has 12 residues. V was trimmed by 5 bases and J by 7 bases, leaving 8 bases between them. The CDR3 DNA reads TGTGCCAGTAGTCCCCCCGGCGGGGAGCTGTTTTTT. Translating it yields CASSPPGGELFF.

The chain combines TRBV7-3 with TRBJ2-3, with D possibly being TRBD1 or TRBD2 (6 bases each). V lost 5 bases and J 3 bases, leaving 15 bases between the germline ends. Germline CDR1 SGHTA, CDR2 FQGTGA. The CDR3 consists of 15 residues. The CDR3 DNA is TGTGCCAGCAGCCCTGAGGGGGGCTGGACAGATACGCAGTATTTT. Translating gives CASSPEGGWTDTQYF.

This clonotype was picked up a small number of times. This chain links TRBV19 with TRBJ1-1, with a possible D match to TRBD1 (5 bases). The V gene's germline CDR1 is LNHDA and CDR2 SQIVND (reference sequence). The CDR3 contains 16 residues. Deletions cut 5 bases from V and 6 bases from J, with 22 bases between. The DNA of the CDR3 is TGTGCCAGTAGTCACCAGAACTCCGGGACTGGTCCTGAAGCTTTCTTT. Translation gives CASSHQNSGTGPEAFF.

This clonotype was seen at least ten times. The V call is TRBV24-1, the J call TRBJ1-5, with D possibly matching TRBD1 (5 bases). This CDR3 spans 14 amino acids. From germline, CDR1 is KGHDR and CDR2 SFDVKD. Trimming took 9 bases from V and 3 from J, leaving 14 bases between them. CDR3 residues: CATSGVVPNQPQHF. In DNA form, the CDR3 reads TGTGCCACCTCGGGGGTCGTTCCCAATCAGCCCCAGCATTTT.

Of note for this clonotype: Since a much larger clone is just one base distant, this may be a read error. The chain employs TRBV7-8 and TRBJ2-1; 10 bases match TRBD2. Germline CDR1 and CDR2: SGHVS and FQNEAQ. The CDR3 extends over 14 amino acids. CDR3 region: CAGSSRLAGQGKFF. CDR3 bases: TGTGCCGGCAGCTCCCGACTAGCGGGTCAAGGGAAGTTCTTC.

This clonotype was seen only a few times. The J gene is TRBJ1-5, the V gene TRBV2, with D maybe TRBD1 (5 bases). Trimming shortened V by 6 bases and J by 9 bases, and 18 bases separated the two germline ends. The CDR3 runs to 14 residues. The germline gives CDR1 SNHLY, CDR2 FYNNEI. The CDR3 here is CASSLGGDFPPQHF. CDR3 DNA: TGTGCCAGCAGCTTGGGGGGGGACTTCCCGCCCCAGCATTTT. The full variable domain, rest sourced from reference TRBV2 and TRBJ1-5, is EPEVTQTPSHQVTQMGQEVILRCVPISNHLYFYWYRQILGQKVEFLVSFYNNEISEKSEIFDDQFSVERPDGSNFTLKIRSTKLEDSAMYFCASSLGGDFPPQHFGDGTRLSIL.

This clonotype has at least ten counts. V usage is TRBV25-1 and J usage is TRBJ2-4; TRBD1 aligns across 10 bases. CDR1 and CDR2 (germline): MGHDK, SYGVNS. The ends lost 3 bases at V and 8 bases at J; junction bases unmatched: 7. The CDR3 has 15 amino acids. The CDR3 DNA reads TGTGCCAGCAGTGATGACCAGACAGGGGGCGACATTCAGTACTTC. This sequence encodes CASSDDQTGGDIQYF.

This clonotype was seen repeatedly, ten times or more. The genes are TRBV10-3 and TRBJ1-2; 11 nucleotides line up with TRBD1. The ends lost 6 bases at V and 13 bases at J; junction bases unmatched: 7. This CDR3 has 12 amino acids. CDR1 and CDR2 from the germline V gene are ENHRY and SYGVKD. The DNA for the CDR3 is TGTGCCATCAGCCGGGACAGGGGGGAGAGCACCTTC. Protein sequence: CAISRDRGESTF.

This clonotype showed up just a few times. The genes are TRBV2 and TRBJ1-2; D gene uncertain. V shed 6 bases and J shed 6 bases, with 20 bases lying between them. Germline V lookup: CDR1 SNHLY, CDR2 FYNNEI. CDR3 size: 15 residues. The CDR3 nucleotides are TGTGCCAGCAGCTTAGATCCCCGGGTTGCGGATGGCTACACCTTC. Encoded protein: CASSLDPRVADGYTF.

The chain recombines TRBV15 with TRBJ2-7; D unresolved. Trimming removed 1 base at V and 7 bases at J, with 11 bases between. The CDR3 consists of 13 residues. CDR1 and CDR2 (germline): LNHNV, YYDKDF (reference sequence). For the CDR3, the DNA is TGTGCCACCAGCAGAGCGGTTTACAATGAGCAGTACTTC. This codes for CATSRAVYNEQYF.

This clonotype occurred many times. The J gene is TRBJ2-2, the V gene TRBV7-3, with unresolved D. The V and J ends lost 1 base and 8 bases respectively, with 8 bases between them. Looked up from germline, CDR1 is SGHTA and CDR2 is FQGTGA. The CDR3 extends over 13 amino acids. CDR3 nucleotide sequence: TGTGCCAGCAGCTTAATGGGATCGGGGGAGCTGTTTTTT. Its protein product is CASSLMGSGELFF.

CDR3 in DNA: TGTGCCAGCAGCTTACCGCCGGGACAAGCTGGAAACACCATATATTTT. Amino acids: CASSLPPGQAGNTIYF. The chain employs TRBV5-4 and TRBJ1-3; perhaps TRBD1 as D (6 bases). V was cut by 2 bases and J by 2 bases, with 14 bases left in between. Germline CDR1 and CDR2: SGHNT and YYREEE (reference sequence). The CDR3 loop spans 16 amino acids.

This clonotype was recorded at least ten times. J is TRBJ2-5 and V is TRBV7-9, with 8 positions matching TRBD2. Germline V CDR1 and CDR2: SEHNR, FQNEAQ (reference sequence). V was pared by 1 base and J by 4 bases, with 11 bases of the junction left unmatched. The CDR3 runs to 17 residues. The CDR3 protein is CASSLGGQRERRETQYF. The CDR3 DNA follows: TGTGCCAGCAGCTTAGGAGGCCAGCGGGAGAGGAGAGAGACCCAGTACTTC.

This clonotype was seen only once. The V call is TRBV29-1, the J call TRBJ2-7, with 7 bases aligning to TRBD1. After removal of 4 bases from V and 2 bases from J, the junction contained 2 bases not matched to a gene. Germline CDR1 and CDR2: SQVTM and ANQGSEA. This CDR3 contains 12 residues. The CDR3 reads CSVGQGTYEQYF. The CDR3 DNA sequence: TGCAGCGTTGGACAGGGTACCTACGAGCAGTACTTC.

This clonotype was detected ten times or more. The genes are TRBV19 and TRBJ2-7, with TRBD1 matching over 9 bases. Trimming removed 4 bases from V and 5 bases from J; junction bases left unmatched: 3. This CDR3 spans 13 amino acids. Germline CDR1 reads LNHDA; CDR2 reads SQIVND (reference sequence). CDR3 sequence (DNA): TGTGCCAGTAGTACGGGACAGGGCAACGAGCAGTACTTC. This sequence encodes CASSTGQGNEQYF.

The sample holds many counts of this clonotype. The CDR3 bases are TGTGCCAGCGGGGACGTCGTCAATCAGCCCCAGCATTTT. Protein sequence: CASGDVVNQPQHF. J is TRBJ1-5 and V is TRBV12-3 or TRBV12-4; D is perhaps TRBD1 (5 bases). V was pared by 8 bases and J by 3 bases, with 11 bases between. This CDR3 has 13 residues.

This clonotype was observed a few times. The junction departs from germline at one end; a sequencing error may be responsible. This sequence joins TRBV14 and TRBJ2-7; D is perhaps TRBD2 (5 bases). Germline V gene data show CDR1 as SGHDN and CDR2 as FVKESK. The CDR3 is 15 residues long. The CDR3 DNA sequence: TGTGCCAGCAGCCTCGGATATTGGGCCCGGGAATCGGCGGACTTC. Translation: CASSLGYWARESADF.

Note on this clonotype: One base away lies a much larger clone, so this may be a sequencing read error. The chain employs TRBV11-2 and TRBJ1-3; D gene uncertain. This CDR3 region has 17 residues. The ends were cut back, 5 bases at V and 2 bases at J, with 19 bases in the middle. CDR1 is SGHAT, CDR2 FQNNGV, per germline. The CDR3 DNA is TGTGCCAGCAGCCCTCCATCCCGGGCCCCACCTGGAAACACCATATATTTT. Translating gives CASSPPSRAPPGNTIYF.